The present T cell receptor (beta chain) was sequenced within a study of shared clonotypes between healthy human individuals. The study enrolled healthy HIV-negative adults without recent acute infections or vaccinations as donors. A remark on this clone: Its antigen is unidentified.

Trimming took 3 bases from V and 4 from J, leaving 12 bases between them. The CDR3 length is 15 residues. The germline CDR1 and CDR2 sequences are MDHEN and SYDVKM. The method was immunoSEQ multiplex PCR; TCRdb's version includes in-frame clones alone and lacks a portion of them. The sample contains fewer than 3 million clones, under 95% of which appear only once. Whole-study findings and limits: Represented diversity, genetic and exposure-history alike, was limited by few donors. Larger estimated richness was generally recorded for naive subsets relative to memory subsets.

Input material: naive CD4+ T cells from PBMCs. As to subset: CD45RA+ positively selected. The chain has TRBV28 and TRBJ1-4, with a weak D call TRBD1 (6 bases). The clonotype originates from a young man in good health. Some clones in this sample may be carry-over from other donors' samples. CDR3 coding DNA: TGTGCCAGCAGTTTTTGGGGGGCCGGTAATGAAAAACTGTTTTTT. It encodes CASSFWGAGNEKLFF.